This passage covers 2 T cell receptor beta chains from one sample sequenced in a study of glioma-infiltrating T cells. Amplification of TCR alpha and beta CDR3 regions from RNA used iRepertoire nested multiplex PCR. TCRdb reprocessed the multiplex PCR reads via MiXCR and lists one record per CDR3 protein. The table records around 190,000 distinct CDR3 sequences, around 40% of them present only once. The sequenced material came from glioma tissue, nonneoplastic brain tissue, or PBMCs (not recorded which). Receptors originate from a human donor with low-grade glioma or glioblastoma, undergoing nonglioma brain surgery, or in good health (not recorded which).

Details on this clonotype: The junction differs from germline at one of its ends, possibly a read error. The chain combines TRBV5-1 with TRBJ1-1, with TRBD1 as a possible D gene (5 bases). This CDR3 is 14 amino acids long. Looked up from germline, CDR1 is SGHRS and CDR2 is YFSETQ. This CDR3 is CASSPQQVNTEAFF. CDR3 in DNA: TGCGCTAGCAGCCCACAACAGGTTAACACTGAAGCTTTCTTT.

Ten or more counts support this clonotype. The chain combines TRBV2 with TRBJ1-5, with 7 positions matching TRBD1. Germline lookup yields CDR1 SNHLY and CDR2 FYNNEI. This CDR3 is built from 14 residues. The V and J ends lost 8 bases and 4 bases, in that order; junction bases with no gene match: 8. CDR3 DNA sequence: TGTGCCAGCTGCTGGCAGGGGGGTAATCAGCCCCAGCATTTT. Its protein product is CASCWQGGNQPQHF.